This T cell receptor (beta chain) emerged from a study of blood T cell repertoires in COVID-19. Study information: PBMCs, B-cell-depleted T cells, or T cells were the source of the cDNA or gDNA that made up the material.

In the original workflow: Reference gene primers were amplified, and this amplification served to estimate nucleated cell counts. Clones were sequenced by immunoSEQ multiplex PCR, and TCRdb holds only the in-frame ones, with some missing. V and J calls and clone size follow that table, whereas D and trimming were derived from the DNA. The sample has 76,000 or so clones; around nine tenths are singletons. The CDR3 length is 15 residues. Germline V gene data show CDR1 as PRHDT and CDR2 as FYEKMQ (reference sequence). V lost 0 bases and J lost 6, with 11 bases in between. This sequence was found in a man younger than 45 with acute or convalescent COVID-19. Sample: peripheral blood. The chain joins TRBV13 to TRBJ2-2; D is possibly TRBD2 (6 bases). CDR3 loop: CASSLGVREAGELFF. The CDR3 nucleotides are TGTGCCAGCAGCTTAGGAGTCAGGGAGGCCGGGGAGCTGTTTTTT.